This T cell receptor (beta chain) was sequenced during a study of CD8 T cells in Susac syndrome. Per germline, CDR1 SGHAT and CDR2 FQDESV (reference sequence). The CDR3 extends over 15 amino acids. J was trimmed by 2 bases and V by 6 bases; bases with no gene match: 8. It was with random hexamers that 0.5 to 1 ug RNA was reverse transcribed. TCRdb processed the immunoSEQ multiplex PCR reads anew with MiXCR; each CDR3 protein has one entry. The table lists some 190,000 distinct CDR3 sequences, about 95% of them singletons. What was sequenced was CD4+ T cells from PBMCs. The clonotype was recovered from a human donor in good health. The rearrangement links TRBV11-1 to TRBJ2-3; 7 bases are shared with TRBD2. CDR3 DNA sequence: TGTGCCAGCAGGAAGCGGGAATCCGTCACAGATACGCAGTATTTT. Its translation is CASRKRESVTDTQYF.